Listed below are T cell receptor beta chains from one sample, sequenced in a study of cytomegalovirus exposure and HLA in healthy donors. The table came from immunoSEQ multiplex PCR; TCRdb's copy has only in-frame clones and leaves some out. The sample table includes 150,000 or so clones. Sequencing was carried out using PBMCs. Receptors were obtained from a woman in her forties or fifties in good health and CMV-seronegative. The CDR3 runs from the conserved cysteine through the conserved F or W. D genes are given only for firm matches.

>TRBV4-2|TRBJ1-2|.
TGTGCCAGCAGCCAAGATAGGCAACTGCAACTATATGGCTACACCTTC
CASSQDRQLQLYGYTF
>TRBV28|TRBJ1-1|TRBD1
TGTGCCAGCAGTCCACCCGGGGGACAGGGGAACACTGAAGCTTTCTTT
CASSPPGGQGNTEAFF
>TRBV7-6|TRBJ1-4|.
TGTGCCAGCAGCTCCCCCCCGTCTCCTGAAAAACTGTTTTTT
CASSSPPSPEKLFF
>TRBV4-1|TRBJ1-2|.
TGCGCCAGCAGCCAAGACCAATATCGGGGGGGCTACACCTTC
CASSQDQYRGGYTF
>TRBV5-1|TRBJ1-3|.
TGCGCCAGCAGCTTGATGGGCCTCTCTGGAAACACCATATATTTT
CASSLMGLSGNTIYF
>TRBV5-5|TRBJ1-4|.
TGTGCCAGCAGCTTGGGCAGGGAGGTTGAAAAACTGTTTTTT
CASSLGREVEKLFF
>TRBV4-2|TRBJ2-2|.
TGTGCCAGCAGCCAAACCCAGCGGGCCCACACCGGGGAGCTGTTTTTT
CASSQTQRAHTGELFF
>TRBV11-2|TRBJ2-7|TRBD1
TGTGCCAGCAGCTCCACGGACTGGACAGGGAGATACGAGCAGTACTTC
CASSSTDWTGRYEQYF
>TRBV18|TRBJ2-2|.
TGTGCCAGCTCACCACAAGGGGTAGCCGGGGAGCTGTTTTTT
CASSPQGVAGELFF
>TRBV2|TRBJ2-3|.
TGTGCCAGCAAAGGCGGGTATAGCACAGATACGCAGTATTTT
CASKGGYSTDTQYF
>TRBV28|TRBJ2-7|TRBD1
TGTGCCAGCAGTTCAACCGGGACAGCCGCCTACGAGCAGTACTTC
CASSSTGTAAYEQYF
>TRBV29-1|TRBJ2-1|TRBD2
TGCAGCGTTGGCGGGACTAGCCAGTACTCCTACAATGAGCAGTTCTTC
CSVGGTSQYSYNEQFF
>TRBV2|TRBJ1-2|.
TGTGCCAGCAGTGACGGTCAGGCTAACTATGGCTACACCTTC
CASSDGQANYGYTF
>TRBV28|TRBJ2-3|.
TGTGCCAGCTTTAGGGGGGGAGATGGCACAGATACGCAGTATTTT
CASFRGGDGTDTQYF
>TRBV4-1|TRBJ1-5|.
TGCGCCAGCAGCCAAGGGACTCTTAGCAATCAGCCCCAGCATTTT
CASSQGTLSNQPQHF
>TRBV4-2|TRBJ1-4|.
TGTGCCAGCAGCCGGAGGGAGAATGAAAAACTGTTTTTT
CASSRRENEKLFF
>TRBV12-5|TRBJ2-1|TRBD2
TGTGCTAGTGGTTTGGGACTAGCGGATAACAATGAGCAGTTCTTC
CASGLGLADNNEQFF
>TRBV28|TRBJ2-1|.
TGTGCCAGCAGTCAACAGGGAGGGCTTCTTTTGGAGCAGTTCTTC
CASSQQGGLLLEQFF
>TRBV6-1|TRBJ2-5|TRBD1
TGTGCCAGCAGTGTACAGGGGCGACAAGAGACCCAGTACTTC
CASSVQGRQETQYF
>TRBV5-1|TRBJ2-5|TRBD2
TGCGCCAGCAGCTTGGATATTCTAGCGGGAGAGACCCAGTACTTC
CASSLDILAGETQYF
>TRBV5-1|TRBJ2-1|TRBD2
TGCGCCAGCAGCTTGTGGCGGGGGGAATCCTACAATGAGCAGTTCTTC
CASSLWRGESYNEQFF
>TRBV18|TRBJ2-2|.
TGTGCCAGCTCACCACGGCCAGTCACCGGGGAGCTGTTTTTT
CASSPRPVTGELFF
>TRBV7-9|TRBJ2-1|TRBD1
TGTGCCAGCAGCGACAGGGTTTCCTACAATGAGCAGTTCTTC
CASSDRVSYNEQFF
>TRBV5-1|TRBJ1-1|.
TGCGCCAGCAGCTTCGAGGGGGACACTGAAGCTTTCTTT
CASSFEGDTEAFF
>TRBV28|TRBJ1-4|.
TGTGCCAGCAGTTTGGCGGCAGCACCTAATGAAAAACTGTTTTTT
CASSLAAAPNEKLFF
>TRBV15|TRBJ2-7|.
TGTGCCACCAGCAGAGATCGGGGTGAAGGGTCCGAGCAGTACTTC
CATSRDRGEGSEQYF
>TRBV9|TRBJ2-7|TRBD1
TGTGCCAGCAGCGCCTGGACAGGGGGGACCCTAGACGAGCAGTACTTC
CASSAWTGGTLDEQYF
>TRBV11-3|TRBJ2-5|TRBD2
TGTGCCAGCAGCTTAGGACTAGCGGGTTGGGAGACCCAGTACTTC
CASSLGLAGWETQYF
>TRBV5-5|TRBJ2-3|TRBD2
TGTGCCAGCAGCTTAACAGCGGGGATCGATACGCAGTATTTT
CASSLTAGIDTQYF
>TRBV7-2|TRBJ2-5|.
TGTGCCAGCAGCTTAGACCCCTCGCAGTACACCCAGTACTTC
CASSLDPSQYTQYF
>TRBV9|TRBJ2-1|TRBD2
TGTGCCAGCAGCGTACACACTTCTAGCGGGAGGGAATACAATGAGCAGTTCTTC
CASSVHTSSGREYNEQFF
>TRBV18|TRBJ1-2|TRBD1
TGTGCCAGCTCACCAACAGGGGCGGGTGGCTACACCTTC
CASSPTGAGGYTF
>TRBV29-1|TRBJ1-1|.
TGCAGCGGTGGACAGCCGAATGCTGAAGCTTTCTTT
CSGGQPNAEAFF
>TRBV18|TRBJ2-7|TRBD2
TGTGCCAGCTCACCGCCAGGACTAGCGGGAGGTTCCCAATACGAGCAGTACTTC
CASSPPGLAGGSQYEQYF
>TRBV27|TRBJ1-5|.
TGTGCCAGCAGTTTGAGAGGGGGTGGCAATCAGCCCCAGCATTTT
CASSLRGGGNQPQHF
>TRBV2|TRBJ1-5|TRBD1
TGTGCCAGCAGTGACCGGGACAGGGCGAATCAGCCCCAGCATTTT
CASSDRDRANQPQHF
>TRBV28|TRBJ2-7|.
TGTGCCAGCAGTTCCGTCCGGGATGCCTACGAGCAGTACTTC
CASSSVRDAYEQYF
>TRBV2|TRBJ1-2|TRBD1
TGTGCCAGCAGCCAGGGACAGGGGGGGTATGGCTACACCTTC
CASSQGQGGYGYTF
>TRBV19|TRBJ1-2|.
TGTGCCAGTAGACCCGACCGGAGCCAAGGCTACACCTTC
CASRPDRSQGYTF
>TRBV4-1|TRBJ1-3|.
TGCGCCAGCAGCCAAGAGGGGGGGGTACCTGGAAACACCATATATTTT
CASSQEGGVPGNTIYF
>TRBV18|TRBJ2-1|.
TGTGCCAGCTCACCGGCCGGGAAGCAGTTCTTC
CASSPAGKQFF
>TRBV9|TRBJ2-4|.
TGTGCCAGCAGCGTAGAGATAGGGGTCGGAAACATTCAGTACTTC
CASSVEIGVGNIQYF
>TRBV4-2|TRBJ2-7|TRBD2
TGTGCCAGCAGCCAAGAAGGGCGCAGGGAGGGAAGCTCCTACGAGCAGTACTTC
CASSQEGRREGSSYEQYF
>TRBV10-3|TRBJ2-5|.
TGTGCCATCAGTGACTCTAGCGTAGCCGACGGAGAGACCCAGTACTTC
CAISDSSVADGETQYF
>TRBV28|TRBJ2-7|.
TGTGCCAGCAGTTTGGGTGGGCAGTCCTACGAGCAGTACTTC
CASSLGGQSYEQYF
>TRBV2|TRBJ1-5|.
TGTGCCAGCCTGGGGGGGGGCCATAGCAATCAGCCCCAGCATTTT
CASLGGGHSNQPQHF